This T cell receptor beta chain was profiled in a study of CD8+ T cells in alopecia areata. This CDR3 is built from 11 residues. CDR1 and CDR2 (germline): DFQATT, SNEGSKA (reference sequence). V lost 3 bases to trimming and J lost 8 bases, with 9 bases between them. To note about this clone: Its antigen is as yet unknown.

Treatment here: oral pan-JAK inhibitor, 5-10 mg twice daily. From alopecia areata patients, lesional scalp punch biopsies and peripheral blood were collected. Following extraction, RNA underwent reverse transcription to cDNA, which served as the sequencing template. Data came from immunoSEQ multiplex PCR; TCRdb stores just in-frame clones and leaves some out. The data show about 190,000 clones, with about 64% seen just once and 4% to 4.5% held by the top ten. Study outcomes and limitations: In scalp and blood during tofacitinib, many expanded lesional clones persisted.

Sequencing was performed on CD4+ T cells sorted from blood, taken at week 4, from a patient treated with tofacitinib. The TCR originated in a human donor with alopecia areata. This rearrangement joins TRBV20-1 to TRBJ2-3; D ambiguous. Written as DNA, the CDR3 is TGCAGTGCTAGCGATCCCGGTACGCAGTATTTT. Protein sequence: CSASDPGTQYF.